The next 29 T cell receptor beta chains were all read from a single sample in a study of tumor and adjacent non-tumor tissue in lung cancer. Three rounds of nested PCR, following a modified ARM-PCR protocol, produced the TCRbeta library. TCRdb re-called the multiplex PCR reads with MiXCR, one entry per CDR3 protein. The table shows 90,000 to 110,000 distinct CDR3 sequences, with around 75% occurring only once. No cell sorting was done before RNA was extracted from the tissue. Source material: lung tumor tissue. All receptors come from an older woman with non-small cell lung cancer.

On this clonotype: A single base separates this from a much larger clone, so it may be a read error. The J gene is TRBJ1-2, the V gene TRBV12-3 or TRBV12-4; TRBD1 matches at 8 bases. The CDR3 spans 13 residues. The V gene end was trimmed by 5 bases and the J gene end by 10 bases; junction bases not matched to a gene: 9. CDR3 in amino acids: CASSPGTGGAYTF. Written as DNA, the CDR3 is TGTGCCAGCAGTCCTGGGACAGGAGGGGCCTACACCTTC.

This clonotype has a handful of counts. CDR3: CASSLGQVTVTQYF. The CDR3 region has the DNA TGTGCCAGCAGCTTAGGACAGGTTACTGTTACGCAGTATTTT. The V gene is TRBV7-9, the J gene TRBJ2-3; D is possibly TRBD1 (6 bases). CDR3 length: 14 residues. The V end lost 1 base, the J end lost 8 bases, and 13 bases lay between the germline ends. Germline loops: CDR1 SEHNR, CDR2 FQNEAQ (reference sequence).

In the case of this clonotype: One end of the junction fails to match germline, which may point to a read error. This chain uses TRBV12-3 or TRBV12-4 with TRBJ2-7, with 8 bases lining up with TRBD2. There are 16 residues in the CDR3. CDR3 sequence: CASSSPGLSGGYEQYF. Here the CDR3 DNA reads TGTGCCAGCAGTTCACCGGGACTATCGGGAGGGTACGAACAGTACTTC.

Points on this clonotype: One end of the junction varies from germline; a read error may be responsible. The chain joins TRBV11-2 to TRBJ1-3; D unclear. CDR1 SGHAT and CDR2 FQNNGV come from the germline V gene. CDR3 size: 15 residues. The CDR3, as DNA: TGTGCCAGCAGCTTATCATCCGGCCGCTTGTACACCACATATTTT. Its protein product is CASSLSSGRLYTTYF.

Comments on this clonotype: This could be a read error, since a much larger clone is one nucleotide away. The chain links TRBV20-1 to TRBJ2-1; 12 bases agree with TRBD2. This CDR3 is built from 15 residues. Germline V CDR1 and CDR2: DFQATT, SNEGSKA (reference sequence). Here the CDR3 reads CSARASGRAYNVQFF. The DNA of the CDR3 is TGCAGTGCTAGGGCTAGCGGGAGGGCCTACAATGTGCAGTTCTTC.

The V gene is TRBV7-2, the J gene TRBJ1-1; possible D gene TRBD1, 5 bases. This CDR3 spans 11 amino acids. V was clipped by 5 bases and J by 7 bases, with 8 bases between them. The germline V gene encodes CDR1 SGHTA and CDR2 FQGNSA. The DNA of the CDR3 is TGTGCCAGCAGCAGGGACGGTGAAGCTTTCTTT. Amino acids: CASSRDGEAFF.

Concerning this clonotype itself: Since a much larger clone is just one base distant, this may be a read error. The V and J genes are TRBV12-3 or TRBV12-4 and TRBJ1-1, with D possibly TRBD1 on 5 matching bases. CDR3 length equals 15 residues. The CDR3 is CASSRDAGSYTETFF. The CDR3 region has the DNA TGTGCCAGCAGTAGGGACGCGGGTTCGTACACTGAAACTTTCTTT.

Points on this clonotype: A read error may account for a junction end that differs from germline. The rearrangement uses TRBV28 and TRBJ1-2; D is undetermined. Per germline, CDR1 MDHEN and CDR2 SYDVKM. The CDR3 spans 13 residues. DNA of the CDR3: TGTGCCAGCCAAGGGCAGGAACGTCATGGCTACGCCTTC. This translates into CASQGQERHGYAF.

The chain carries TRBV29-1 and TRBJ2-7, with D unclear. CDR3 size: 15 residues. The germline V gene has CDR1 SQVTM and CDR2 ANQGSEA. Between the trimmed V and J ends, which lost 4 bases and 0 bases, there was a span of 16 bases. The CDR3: CSVACSITVSYEQYF. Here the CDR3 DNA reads TGCAGCGTTGCATGTTCAATTACGGTCTCCTACGAGCAGTACTTC.

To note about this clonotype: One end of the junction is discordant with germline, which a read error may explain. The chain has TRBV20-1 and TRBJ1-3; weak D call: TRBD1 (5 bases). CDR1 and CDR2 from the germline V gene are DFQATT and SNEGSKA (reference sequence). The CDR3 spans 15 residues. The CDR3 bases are TGCAGTGCTCTCTCTCTCAGGGCGGGAGGAAGCACCATATATTTT. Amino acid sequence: CSALSLRAGGSTIYF.

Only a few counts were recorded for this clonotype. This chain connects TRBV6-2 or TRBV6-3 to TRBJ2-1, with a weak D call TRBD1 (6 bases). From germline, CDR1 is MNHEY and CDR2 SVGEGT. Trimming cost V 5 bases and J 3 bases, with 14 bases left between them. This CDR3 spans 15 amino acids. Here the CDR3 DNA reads TGTGCCAGCAGTAAAGGGGACAAGGACTACAATGAGCAGTTCTTC. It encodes CASSKGDKDYNEQFF.

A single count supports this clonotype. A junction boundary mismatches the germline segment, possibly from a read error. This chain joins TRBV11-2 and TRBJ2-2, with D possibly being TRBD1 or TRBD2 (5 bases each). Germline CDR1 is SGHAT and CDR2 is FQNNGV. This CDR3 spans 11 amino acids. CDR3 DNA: TGTGCTAGCAGCACAGTGGGGGAGCTATTTTTT. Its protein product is CASSTVGELFF. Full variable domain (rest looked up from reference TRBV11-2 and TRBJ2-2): EAGVAQSPRYKIIEKRQSVAFWCNPISGHATLYWYQQILGQGPKLLIQFQNNGVVDDSQLPKDRFSAERLKGVDSTLKIQPAKLEDSAVYLCASSTVGELFFGEGSRLTVL.

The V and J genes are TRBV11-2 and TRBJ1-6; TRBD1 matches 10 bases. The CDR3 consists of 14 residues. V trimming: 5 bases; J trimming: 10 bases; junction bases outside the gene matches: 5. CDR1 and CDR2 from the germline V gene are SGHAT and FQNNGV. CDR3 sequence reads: CASSMDRGISPLHF. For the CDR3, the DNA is TGTGCCAGCAGCATGGACAGGGGGATCTCACCCCTCCACTTT.

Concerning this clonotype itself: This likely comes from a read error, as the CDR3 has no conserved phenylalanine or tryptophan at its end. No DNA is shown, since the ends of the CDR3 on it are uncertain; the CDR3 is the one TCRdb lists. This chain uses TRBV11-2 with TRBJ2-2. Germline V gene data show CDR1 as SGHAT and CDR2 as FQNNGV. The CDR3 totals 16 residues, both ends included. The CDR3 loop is CASSLVLAAHTGELSL.

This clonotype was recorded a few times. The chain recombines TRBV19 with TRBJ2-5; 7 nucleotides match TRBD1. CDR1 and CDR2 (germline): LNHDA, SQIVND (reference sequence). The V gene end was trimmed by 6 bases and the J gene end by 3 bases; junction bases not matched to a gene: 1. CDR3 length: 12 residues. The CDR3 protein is CASSRGKETQYF. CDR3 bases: TGTGCCAGTAGCAGGGGGAAAGAGACCCAGTACTTC. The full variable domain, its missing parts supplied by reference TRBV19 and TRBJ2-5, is DGGITQSPKYLFRKEGQNVTLSCEQNLNHDAMYWYRQDPGQGLRLIYYSQIVNDFQKGDIAEGYSVSREKKESFPLTVTSAQKNPTAFYLCASSRGKETQYFGPGTRLLVL.

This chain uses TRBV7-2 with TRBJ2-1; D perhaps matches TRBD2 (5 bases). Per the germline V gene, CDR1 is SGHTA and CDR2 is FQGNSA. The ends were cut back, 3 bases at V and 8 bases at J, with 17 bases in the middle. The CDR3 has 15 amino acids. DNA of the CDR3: TGTGCCAGCAGCTTCGGAGTGGGTATGGGAGATGAGCAGTTCTTC. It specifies CASSFGVGMGDEQFF.

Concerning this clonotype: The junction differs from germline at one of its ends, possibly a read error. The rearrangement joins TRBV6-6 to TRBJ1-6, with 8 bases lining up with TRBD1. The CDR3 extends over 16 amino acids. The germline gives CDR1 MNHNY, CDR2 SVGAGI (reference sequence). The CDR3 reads CASRDRVISYNSPPHF. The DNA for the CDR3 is TGTGCCAGCAGGGACAGGGTGATCTCCTATAATTCACCCCCCCACTTT.

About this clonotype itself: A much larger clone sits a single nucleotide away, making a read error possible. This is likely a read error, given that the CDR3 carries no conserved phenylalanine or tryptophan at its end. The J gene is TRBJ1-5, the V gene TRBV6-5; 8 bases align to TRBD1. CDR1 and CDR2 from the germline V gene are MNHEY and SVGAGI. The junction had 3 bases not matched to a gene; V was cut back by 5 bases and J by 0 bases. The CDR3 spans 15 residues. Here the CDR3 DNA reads TGTGCCAGCAGTGCCGGACAGGGTAGCAATCAGCCCCAGCATTAT. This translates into CASSAGQGSNQPQHY.

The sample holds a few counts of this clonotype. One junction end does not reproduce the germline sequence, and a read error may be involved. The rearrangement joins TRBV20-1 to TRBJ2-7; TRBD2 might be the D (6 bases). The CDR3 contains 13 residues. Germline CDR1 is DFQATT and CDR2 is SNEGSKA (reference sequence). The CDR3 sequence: CSAGGGRGDERYF. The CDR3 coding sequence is TGCAGTGCAGGCGGAGGGCGAGGGGACGAGCGGTACTTC.

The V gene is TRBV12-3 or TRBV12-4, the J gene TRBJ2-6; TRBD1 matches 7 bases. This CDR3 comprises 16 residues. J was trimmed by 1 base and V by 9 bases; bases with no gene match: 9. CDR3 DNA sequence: TGTGCCAGTGGGACAGTGCTCTTTTCTGGGGCCAACGTCCTGACTTTC. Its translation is CASGTVLFSGANVLTF.

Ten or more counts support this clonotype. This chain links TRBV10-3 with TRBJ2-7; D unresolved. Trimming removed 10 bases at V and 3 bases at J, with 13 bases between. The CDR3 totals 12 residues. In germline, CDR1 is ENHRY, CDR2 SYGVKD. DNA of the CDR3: TGTGCCACCGAATCCACCGGCTACGAGCAGTACTTC. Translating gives CATESTGYEQYF.

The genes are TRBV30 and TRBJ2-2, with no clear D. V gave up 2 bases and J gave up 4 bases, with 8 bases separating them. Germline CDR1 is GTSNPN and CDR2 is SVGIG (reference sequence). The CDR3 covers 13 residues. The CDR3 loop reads CAWSSRGTGELFF. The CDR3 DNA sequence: TGTGCCTGGAGTTCCCGCGGCACCGGGGAGCTGTTTTTT.

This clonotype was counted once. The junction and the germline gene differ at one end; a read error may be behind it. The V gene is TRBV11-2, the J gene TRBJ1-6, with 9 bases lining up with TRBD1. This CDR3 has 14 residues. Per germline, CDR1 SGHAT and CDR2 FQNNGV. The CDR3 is CASSQGTGNSSLHF. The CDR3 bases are TGTGCCAGCAGCCAGGGGACAGGGAATTCATCCCTCCACTTT.

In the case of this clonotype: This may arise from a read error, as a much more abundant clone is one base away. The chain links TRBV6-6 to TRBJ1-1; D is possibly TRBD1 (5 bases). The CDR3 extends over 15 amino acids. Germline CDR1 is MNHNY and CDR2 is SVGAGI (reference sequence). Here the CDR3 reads CASNPGGTGNTEALF. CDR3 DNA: TGTGCCAGCAACCCGGGGGGGACGGGGAACACTGAAGCTCTCTTT.

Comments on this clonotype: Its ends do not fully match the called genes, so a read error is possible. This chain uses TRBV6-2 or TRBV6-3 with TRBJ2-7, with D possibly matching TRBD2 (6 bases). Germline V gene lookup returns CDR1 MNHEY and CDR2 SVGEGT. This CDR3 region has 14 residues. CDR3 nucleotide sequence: TGTACCAGCAGATCTGGGACTGGCCAAACCGAGCAGTACTTC. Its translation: CTSRSGTGQTEQYF.

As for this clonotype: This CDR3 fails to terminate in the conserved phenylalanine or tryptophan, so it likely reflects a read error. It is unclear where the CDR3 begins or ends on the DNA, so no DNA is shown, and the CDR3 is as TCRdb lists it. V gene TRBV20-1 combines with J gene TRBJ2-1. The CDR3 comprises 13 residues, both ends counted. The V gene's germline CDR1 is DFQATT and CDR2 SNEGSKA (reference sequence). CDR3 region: CSPRAHMNSEQLI.

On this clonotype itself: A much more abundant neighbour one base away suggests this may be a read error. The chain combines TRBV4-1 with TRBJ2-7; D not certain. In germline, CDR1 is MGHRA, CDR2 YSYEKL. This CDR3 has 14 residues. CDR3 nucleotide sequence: TGCGCCAGCAACCAAACAAGGACGAGCTACGAGCAGTACTTC. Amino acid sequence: CASNQTRTSYEQYF.

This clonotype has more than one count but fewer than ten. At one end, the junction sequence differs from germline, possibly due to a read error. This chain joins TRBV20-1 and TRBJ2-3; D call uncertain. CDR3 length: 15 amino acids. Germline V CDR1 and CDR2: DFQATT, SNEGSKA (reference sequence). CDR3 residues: CSAKIRSPRTDMQYF. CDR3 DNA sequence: TGCAGTGCTAAAATCCGAAGTCCTCGCACAGATATGCAGTATTTT.

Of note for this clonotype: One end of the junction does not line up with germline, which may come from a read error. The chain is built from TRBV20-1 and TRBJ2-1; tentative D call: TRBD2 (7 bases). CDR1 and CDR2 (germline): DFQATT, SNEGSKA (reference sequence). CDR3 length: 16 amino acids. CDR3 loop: CSAREDQGGAYSEQFF. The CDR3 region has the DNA TGCAGTGCTAGAGAGGATCAAGGGGGGGCGTACAGTGAGCAGTTCTTC.